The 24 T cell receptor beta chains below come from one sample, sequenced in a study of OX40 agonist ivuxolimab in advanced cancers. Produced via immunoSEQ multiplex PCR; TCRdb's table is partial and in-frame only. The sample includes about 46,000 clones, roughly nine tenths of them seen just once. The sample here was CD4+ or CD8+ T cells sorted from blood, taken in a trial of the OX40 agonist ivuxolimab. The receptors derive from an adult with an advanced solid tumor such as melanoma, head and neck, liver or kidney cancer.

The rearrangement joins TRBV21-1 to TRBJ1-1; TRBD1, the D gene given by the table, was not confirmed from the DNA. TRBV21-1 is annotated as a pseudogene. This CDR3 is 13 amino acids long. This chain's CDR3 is CASTEKVWTKAFF. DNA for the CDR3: TGTGCCAGCACCGAGAAGGTTTGGACAAAAGCTTTCTTT.

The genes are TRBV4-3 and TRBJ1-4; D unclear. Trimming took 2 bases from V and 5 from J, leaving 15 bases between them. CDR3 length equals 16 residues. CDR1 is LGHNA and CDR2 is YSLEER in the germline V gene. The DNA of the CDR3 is TGCGCCAGCAGCCAATGGAGGTCGGGATTAAATGAAAAACTGTTTTTT. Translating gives CASSQWRSGLNEKLFF.

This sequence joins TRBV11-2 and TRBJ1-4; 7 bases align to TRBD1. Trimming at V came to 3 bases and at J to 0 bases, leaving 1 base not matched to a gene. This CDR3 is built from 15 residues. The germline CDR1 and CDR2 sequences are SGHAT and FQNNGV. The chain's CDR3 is CASSFQGATNEKLFF. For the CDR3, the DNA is TGTGCCAGCAGCTTCCAGGGGGCAACTAATGAAAAACTGTTTTTT.

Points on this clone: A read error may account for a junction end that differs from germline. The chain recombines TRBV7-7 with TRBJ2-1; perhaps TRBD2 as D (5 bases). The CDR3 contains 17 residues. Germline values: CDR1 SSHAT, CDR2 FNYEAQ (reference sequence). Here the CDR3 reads CASSQQLGATSYNEQFF. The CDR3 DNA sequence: TGTGCTAGCAGCCAACAACTAGGAGCGACGAGTTACAATGAGCAGTTCTTC.

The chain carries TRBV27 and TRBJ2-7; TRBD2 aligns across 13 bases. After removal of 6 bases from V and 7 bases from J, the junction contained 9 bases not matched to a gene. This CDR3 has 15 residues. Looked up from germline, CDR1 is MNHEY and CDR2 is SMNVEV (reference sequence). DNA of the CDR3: TGTGCCAGCAGCAAACTAGCGGGAGGGCCGATAGAGCAGTACTTC. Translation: CASSKLAGGPIEQYF.

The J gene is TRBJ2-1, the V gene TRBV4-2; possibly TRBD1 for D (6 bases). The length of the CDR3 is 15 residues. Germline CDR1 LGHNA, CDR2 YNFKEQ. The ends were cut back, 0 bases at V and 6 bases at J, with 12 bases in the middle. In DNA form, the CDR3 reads TGTGCCAGCAGCCAAGAGCTTGGGACAAGCAATGAGCAGTTCTTC. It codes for CASSQELGTSNEQFF.

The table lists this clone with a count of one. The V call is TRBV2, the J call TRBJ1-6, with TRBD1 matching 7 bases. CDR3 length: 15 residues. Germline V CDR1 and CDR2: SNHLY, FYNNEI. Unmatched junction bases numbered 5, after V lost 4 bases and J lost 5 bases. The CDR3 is CASSGQGSNNSPLHF. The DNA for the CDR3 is TGTGCCAGCAGTGGACAGGGCTCGAATAATTCACCCCTCCACTTT.

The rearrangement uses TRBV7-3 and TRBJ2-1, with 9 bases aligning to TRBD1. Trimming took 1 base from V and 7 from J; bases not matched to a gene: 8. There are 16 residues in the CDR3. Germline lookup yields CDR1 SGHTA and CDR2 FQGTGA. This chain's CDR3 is CASSLSPQGAWNEQFF. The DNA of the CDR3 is TGTGCCAGCAGCTTAAGTCCACAGGGGGCATGGAATGAGCAGTTCTTC.

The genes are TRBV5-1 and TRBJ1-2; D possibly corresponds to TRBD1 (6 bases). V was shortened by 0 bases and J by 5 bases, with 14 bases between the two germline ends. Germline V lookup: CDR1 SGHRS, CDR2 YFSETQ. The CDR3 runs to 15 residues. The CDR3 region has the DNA TGCGCCAGCAGCTTGGTTGCAGGGCAGGGGTATGGCTACACCTTC. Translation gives CASSLVAGQGYGYTF.

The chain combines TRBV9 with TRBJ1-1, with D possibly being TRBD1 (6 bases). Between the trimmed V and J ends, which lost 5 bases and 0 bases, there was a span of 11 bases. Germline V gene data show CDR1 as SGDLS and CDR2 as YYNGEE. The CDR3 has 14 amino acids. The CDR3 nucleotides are TGTGCCAGCAGGACAGGCGATTTGAACACTGAAGCTTTCTTT. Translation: CASRTGDLNTEAFF.

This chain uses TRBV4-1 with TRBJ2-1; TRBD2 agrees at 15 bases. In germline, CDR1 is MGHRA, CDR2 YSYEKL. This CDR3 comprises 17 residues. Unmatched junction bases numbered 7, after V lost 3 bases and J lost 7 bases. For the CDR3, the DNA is TGCGCCAGCAGCCAGTCGCCCGGGACTAGCGGGAGGAATGAGCAGTTCTTC. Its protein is CASSQSPGTSGRNEQFF.

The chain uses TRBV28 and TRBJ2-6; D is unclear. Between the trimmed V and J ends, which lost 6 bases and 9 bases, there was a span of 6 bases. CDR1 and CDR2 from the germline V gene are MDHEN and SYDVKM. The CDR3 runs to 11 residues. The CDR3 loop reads CASRTGNVLTF. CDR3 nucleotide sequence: TGTGCCAGCAGGACCGGCAACGTCCTGACTTTC.

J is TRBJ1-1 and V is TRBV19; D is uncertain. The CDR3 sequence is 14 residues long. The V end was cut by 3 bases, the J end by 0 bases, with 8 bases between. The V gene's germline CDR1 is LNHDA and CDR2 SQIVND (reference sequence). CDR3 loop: CASSMIRMNTEAFF. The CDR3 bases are TGTGCCAGTAGTATGATACGGATGAACACTGAAGCTTTCTTT.

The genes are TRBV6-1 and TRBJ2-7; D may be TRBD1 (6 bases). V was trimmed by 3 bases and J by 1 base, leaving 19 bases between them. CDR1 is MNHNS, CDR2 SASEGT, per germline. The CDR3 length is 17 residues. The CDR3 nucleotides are TGTGCCAGCAGTGAGAGGGACACGGCCTGGGGATCCTACGAGCAGTACGTC. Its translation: CASSERDTAWGSYEQYV.

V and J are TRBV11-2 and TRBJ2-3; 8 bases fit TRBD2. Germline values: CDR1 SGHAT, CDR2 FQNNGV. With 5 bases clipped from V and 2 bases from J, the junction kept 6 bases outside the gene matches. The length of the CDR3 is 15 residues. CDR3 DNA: TGTGCCAGCAGCCCACGGGGGGGACCCACAGATACGCAGTATTTT. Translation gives CASSPRGGPTDTQYF.

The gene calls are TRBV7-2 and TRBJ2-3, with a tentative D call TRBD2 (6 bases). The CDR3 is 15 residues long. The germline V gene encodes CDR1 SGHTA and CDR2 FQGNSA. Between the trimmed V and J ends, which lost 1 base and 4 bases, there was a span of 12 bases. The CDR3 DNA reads TGTGCCAGCAGCTTAGTACACGGGGGTCCAGATACGCAGTATTTT. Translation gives CASSLVHGGPDTQYF.

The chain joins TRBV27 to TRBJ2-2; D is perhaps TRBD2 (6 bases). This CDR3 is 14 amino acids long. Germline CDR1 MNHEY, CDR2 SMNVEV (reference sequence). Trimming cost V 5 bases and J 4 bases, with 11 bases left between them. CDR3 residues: CASSLIAATGELFF. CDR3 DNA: TGTGCCAGCAGTCTCATAGCGGCCACCGGGGAGCTGTTTTTT.

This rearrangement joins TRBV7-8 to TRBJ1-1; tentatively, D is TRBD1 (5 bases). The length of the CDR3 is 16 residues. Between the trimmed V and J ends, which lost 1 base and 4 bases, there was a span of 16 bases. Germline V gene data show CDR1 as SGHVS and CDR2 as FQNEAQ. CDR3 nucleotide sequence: TGTGCCAGCAGCTTAGTTGGGCAGGGAGGGGCCACTGAAGCTTTCTTT. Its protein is CASSLVGQGGATEAFF.

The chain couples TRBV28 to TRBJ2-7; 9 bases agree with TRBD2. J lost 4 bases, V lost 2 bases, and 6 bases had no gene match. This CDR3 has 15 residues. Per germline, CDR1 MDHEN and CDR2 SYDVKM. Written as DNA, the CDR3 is TGTGCCAGCAGTTTACTTCCTAGCGGGGCTTACGAGCAGTACGTC. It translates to CASSLLPSGAYEQYV.

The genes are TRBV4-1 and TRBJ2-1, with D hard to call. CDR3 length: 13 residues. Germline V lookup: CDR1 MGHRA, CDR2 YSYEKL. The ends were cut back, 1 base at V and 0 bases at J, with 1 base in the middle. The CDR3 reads CASSQASYNEQFF. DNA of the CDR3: TGCGCCAGCAGCCAAGCCTCCTACAATGAGCAGTTCTTC.

The CDR3 spells CASSLIPSQFLETQYF. In nucleotides, the CDR3 is TGTGCCAGCAGTTTAATCCCCTCACAGTTTCTAGAGACCCAGTACTTC. The chain carries TRBV27 and TRBJ2-5; D is uncertain. V lost 2 bases, J lost 4 bases, and 17 bases lay in between. Germline V gene lookup returns CDR1 MNHEY and CDR2 SMNVEV (reference sequence). The CDR3 totals 16 residues.

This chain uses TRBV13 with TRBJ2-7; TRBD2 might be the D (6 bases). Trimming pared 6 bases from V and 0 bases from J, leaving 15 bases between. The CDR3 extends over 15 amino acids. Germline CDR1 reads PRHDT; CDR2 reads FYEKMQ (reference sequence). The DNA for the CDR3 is TGTGCCAGCAGATCCCGTGGAGGGAACTCCTACGAGCAGTACTTC. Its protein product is CASRSRGGNSYEQYF. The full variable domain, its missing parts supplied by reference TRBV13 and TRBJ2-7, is AAGVIQSPRHLIKEKRETATLKCYPIPRHDTVYWYQQGPGQDPQFLISFYEKMQSDKGSIPDRFSAQQFSDYHSELNMSSLELGDSALYFCASRSRGGNSYEQYFGPGTRLTVT.

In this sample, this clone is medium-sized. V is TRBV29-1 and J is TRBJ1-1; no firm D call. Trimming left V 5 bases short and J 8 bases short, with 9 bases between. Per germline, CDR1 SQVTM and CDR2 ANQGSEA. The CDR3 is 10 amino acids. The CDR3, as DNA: TGCAGCGTTAGGTTAAACGAAGCTTTCTTT. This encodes CSVRLNEAFF. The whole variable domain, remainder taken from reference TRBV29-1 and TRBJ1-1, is SAVISQKPSRDICQRGTSLTIQCQVDSQVTMMFWYRQQPGQSLTLIATANQGSEATYESGFVIDKFPISRPNLTFSTLTVSNMSPEDSSIYLCSVRLNEAFFGQGTRLTVV.

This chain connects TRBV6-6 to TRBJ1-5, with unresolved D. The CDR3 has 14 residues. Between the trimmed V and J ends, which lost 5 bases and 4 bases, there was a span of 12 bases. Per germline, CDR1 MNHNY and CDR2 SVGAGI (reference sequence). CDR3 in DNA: TGTGCCAGCAGTCCGGCTTTAGCAAATCAGCCCCAGCATTTT. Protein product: CASSPALANQPQHF.